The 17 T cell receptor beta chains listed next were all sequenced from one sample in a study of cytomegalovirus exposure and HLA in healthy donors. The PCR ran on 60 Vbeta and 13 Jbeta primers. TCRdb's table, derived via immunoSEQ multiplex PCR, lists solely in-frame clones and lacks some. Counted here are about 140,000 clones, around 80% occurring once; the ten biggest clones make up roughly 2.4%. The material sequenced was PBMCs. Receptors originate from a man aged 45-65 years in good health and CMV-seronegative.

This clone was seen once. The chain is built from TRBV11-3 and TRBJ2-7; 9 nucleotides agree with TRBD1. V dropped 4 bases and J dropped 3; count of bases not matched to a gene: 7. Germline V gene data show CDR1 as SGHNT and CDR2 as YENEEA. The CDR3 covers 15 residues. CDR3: CASSSPGTGLYEQYF. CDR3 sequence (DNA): TGTGCCAGCAGCTCGCCCGGGACAGGGCTCTACGAGCAGTACTTC.

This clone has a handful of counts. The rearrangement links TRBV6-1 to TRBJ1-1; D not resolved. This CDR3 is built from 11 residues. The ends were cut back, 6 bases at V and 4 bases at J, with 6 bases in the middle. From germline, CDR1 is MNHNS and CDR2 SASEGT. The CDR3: CASRRLTEAFF. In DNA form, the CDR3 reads TGTGCCAGCAGGAGACTCACTGAAGCTTTCTTT.

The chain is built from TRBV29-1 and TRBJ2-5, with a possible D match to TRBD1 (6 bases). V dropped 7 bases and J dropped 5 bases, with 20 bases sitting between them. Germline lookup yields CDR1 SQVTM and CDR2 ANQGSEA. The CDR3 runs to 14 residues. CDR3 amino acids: CSARGGQGSETQYF. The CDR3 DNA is TGCAGCGCCCGCGGTGGTCAGGGGTCGGAGACCCAGTACTTC.

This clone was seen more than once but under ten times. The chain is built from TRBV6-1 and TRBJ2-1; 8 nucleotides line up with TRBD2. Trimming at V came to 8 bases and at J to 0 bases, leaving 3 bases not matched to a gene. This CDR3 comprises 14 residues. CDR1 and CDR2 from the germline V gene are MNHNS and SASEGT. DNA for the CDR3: TGTGCCAGCTTTAGCGGGAACTCCTACAATGAGCAGTTCTTC. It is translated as CASFSGNSYNEQFF.

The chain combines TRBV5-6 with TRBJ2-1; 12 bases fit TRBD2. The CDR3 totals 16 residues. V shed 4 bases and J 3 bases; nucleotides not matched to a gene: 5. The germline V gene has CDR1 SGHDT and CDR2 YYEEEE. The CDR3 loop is CASSARTSGNYNEQFF. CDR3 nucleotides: TGTGCCAGCAGCGCCCGGACTAGCGGGAACTACAATGAGCAGTTCTTC.

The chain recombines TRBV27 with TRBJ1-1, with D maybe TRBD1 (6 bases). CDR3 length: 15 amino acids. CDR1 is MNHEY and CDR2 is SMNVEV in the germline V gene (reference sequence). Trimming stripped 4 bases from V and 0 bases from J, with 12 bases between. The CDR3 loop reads CASSSYGTMNTEAFF. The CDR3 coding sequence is TGTGCCAGCAGTTCATACGGGACAATGAACACTGAAGCTTTCTTT.

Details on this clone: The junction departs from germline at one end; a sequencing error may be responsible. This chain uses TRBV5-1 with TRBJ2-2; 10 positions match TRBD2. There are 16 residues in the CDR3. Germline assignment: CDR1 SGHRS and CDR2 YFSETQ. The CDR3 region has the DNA TGCGCCAGCAGCTTACCGGGACTAGCGAAGACCGGGGAGCTGTTTTTT. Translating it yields CASSLPGLAKTGELFF.

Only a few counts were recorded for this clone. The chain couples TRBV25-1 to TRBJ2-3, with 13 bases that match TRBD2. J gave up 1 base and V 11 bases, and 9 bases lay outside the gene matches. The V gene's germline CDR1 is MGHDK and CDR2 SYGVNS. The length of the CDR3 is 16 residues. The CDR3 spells CAGATGTSGGTDTQYF. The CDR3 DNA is TGTGCCGGCGCAACCGGGACTAGCGGGGGCACAGATACGCAGTATTTT.

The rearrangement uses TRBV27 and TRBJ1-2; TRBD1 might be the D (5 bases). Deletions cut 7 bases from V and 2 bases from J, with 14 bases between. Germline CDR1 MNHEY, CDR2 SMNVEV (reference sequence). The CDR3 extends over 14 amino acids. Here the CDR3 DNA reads TGTGCCAGCACCTCAAATGGGGGGAACTATGGCTACACCTTC. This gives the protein CASTSNGGNYGYTF.

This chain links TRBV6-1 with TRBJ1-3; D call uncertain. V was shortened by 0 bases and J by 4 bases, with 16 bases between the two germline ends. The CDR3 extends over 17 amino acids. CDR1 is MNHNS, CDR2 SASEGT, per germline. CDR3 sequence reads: CASSEALRVPRGNTIYF. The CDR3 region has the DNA TGTGCCAGCAGTGAAGCGCTTCGGGTGCCGCGAGGAAACACCATATATTTT.

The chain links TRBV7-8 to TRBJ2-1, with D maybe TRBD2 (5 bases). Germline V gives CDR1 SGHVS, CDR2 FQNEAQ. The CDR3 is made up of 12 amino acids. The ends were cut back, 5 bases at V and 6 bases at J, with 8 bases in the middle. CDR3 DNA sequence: TGTGCCAGCAGCGTTACTAGCAATGAGCAGTTCTTC. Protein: CASSVTSNEQFF.

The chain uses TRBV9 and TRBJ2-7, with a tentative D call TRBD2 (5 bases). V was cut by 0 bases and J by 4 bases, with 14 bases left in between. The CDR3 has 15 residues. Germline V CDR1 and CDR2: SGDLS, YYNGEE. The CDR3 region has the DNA TGTGCCAGCAGCGTAGAACCGGGGAGTCTGTACGAGCAGTACTTC. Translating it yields CASSVEPGSLYEQYF.

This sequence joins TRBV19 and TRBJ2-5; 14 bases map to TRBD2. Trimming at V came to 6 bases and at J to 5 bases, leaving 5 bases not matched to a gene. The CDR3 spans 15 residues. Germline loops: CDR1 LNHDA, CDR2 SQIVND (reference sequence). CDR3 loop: CASRMGLAGVETQYF. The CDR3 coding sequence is TGTGCCAGTAGGATGGGACTAGCGGGAGTTGAGACCCAGTACTTC.

In DNA form, the CDR3 reads TGTGCCAGCAGTTCGAGAACTAGCGGGAGGGGGTACGAGCAGTACTTC. Translating it yields CASSSRTSGRGYEQYF. The V and J genes are TRBV27 and TRBJ2-7; 13 nucleotides agree with TRBD2. The CDR3 has 16 residues. With V trimmed by 4 bases and J by 4 bases, 7 bases remained unmatched. Germline lookup yields CDR1 MNHEY and CDR2 SMNVEV (reference sequence).

CDR3 DNA sequence: TGTGCCAGCAGCCGCGGGGACTCTAGCTCCTACGAGCAGTACTTC. As protein: CASSRGDSSSYEQYF. The gene calls are TRBV5-6 and TRBJ2-7, with TRBD2 as a possible D gene (6 bases). The CDR3 is made up of 15 amino acids. V lost 4 bases, J lost 0 bases, and 14 bases lay in between. From germline, CDR1 is SGHDT and CDR2 YYEEEE.

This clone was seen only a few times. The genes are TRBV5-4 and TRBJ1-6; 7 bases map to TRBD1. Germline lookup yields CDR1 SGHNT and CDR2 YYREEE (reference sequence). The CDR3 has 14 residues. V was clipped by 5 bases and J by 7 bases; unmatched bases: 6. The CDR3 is CASREGQANSPLHF. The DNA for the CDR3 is TGTGCCAGCAGGGAAGGACAGGCCAATTCACCCCTCCACTTT.

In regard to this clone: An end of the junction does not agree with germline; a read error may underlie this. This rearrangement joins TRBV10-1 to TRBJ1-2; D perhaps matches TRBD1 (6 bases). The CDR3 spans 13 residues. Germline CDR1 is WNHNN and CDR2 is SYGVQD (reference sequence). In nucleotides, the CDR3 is TGCGCCAGCAGTGAGTCGATAAGGGGGAAATTGTCCTTC. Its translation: CASSESIRGKLSF.